Listed here are 5 T cell receptor beta chains from one sample, sequenced in a study of cytomegalovirus exposure and HLA in healthy donors. Both 60 Vbeta primers and 13 Jbeta primers went into the PCR. Some clones are missing from TCRdb's copy, which holds only in-frame ones; the method was immunoSEQ multiplex PCR. The sample has some 130,000 clones. The sample was PBMCs. These receptors originate from a young man in good health and CMV-seronegative.

The chain combines TRBV18 with TRBJ2-7; D may be TRBD1 (7 bases). Deletions cut 3 bases from V and 0 bases from J, with 15 bases between. Germline CDR1 reads KGHSH; CDR2 reads LQKENI. The CDR3 totals 16 residues. The DNA of the CDR3 is TGTGCCAGCTCACCGGTCGGACAGGACTACTCCTACGAGCAGTACTTC. It translates to CASSPVGQDYSYEQYF.

The gene calls are TRBV5-8 and TRBJ2-1; TRBD1 matches 7 bases. CDR1 and CDR2 from the germline V gene are SGHTS and YDEGEE. The CDR3 contains 16 residues. V lost 1 base, J lost 1 base, and 5 bases stayed unmatched. CDR3 loop: CASSLKDRPSYNEQFF. The CDR3 DNA reads TGTGCCAGCAGCTTGAAGGACAGGCCTTCCTACAATGAGCAGTTCTTC.

This chain links TRBV4-2 with TRBJ1-4; tentative D call: TRBD1 (6 bases). V was pared by 3 bases and J by 8 bases, with 16 bases between. In germline, CDR1 is LGHNA, CDR2 YNFKEQ. This CDR3 spans 15 amino acids. CDR3 residues: CASSQNRVEGEKLFF. In DNA, the CDR3 is TGTGCCAGCAGCCAGAACAGGGTTGAGGGAGAAAAACTGTTTTTT.

The chain recombines TRBV19 with TRBJ1-5; D call uncertain. Trimming removed 6 bases from V and 11 bases from J, with 17 bases in between. CDR3 length: 13 residues. The germline gives CDR1 LNHDA, CDR2 SQIVND (reference sequence). CDR3 sequence: CASSNNLLGAQHF. The CDR3 bases are TGTGCCAGTAGCAACAATTTACTCGGGGCCCAGCATTTT.

This chain connects TRBV28 to TRBJ2-3; tentatively, D is TRBD2 (5 bases). Trimming stripped 2 bases from V and 8 bases from J, with 8 bases between. The length of the CDR3 is 12 residues. In germline, CDR1 is MDHEN, CDR2 SYDVKM. In nucleotides, the CDR3 is TGTGCCAGCAGTTTACTCGAGGGTACGCAGTATTTT. It specifies CASSLLEGTQYF. Combining the CDR3 with reference TRBV28 and TRBJ2-3 gives the whole variable domain DVKVTQSSRYLVKRTGEKVFLECVQDMDHENMFWYRQDPGLGLRLIYFSYDVKMKEKGDIPEGYSVSREKKERFSLILESASTNQTSMYLCASSLLEGTQYFGPGTRLTVL.